This T cell receptor beta chain was recovered during a study of T cell clones after liver transplantation. Across the whole study: Three of eight recipients were HCV-positive; others had non-autoimmune, non-viral indications.

The study, taken as a whole, reports: In two subjects, few donor cells limited the measurable donor-reactive repertoire.

There are 13 residues in the CDR3. V shed 7 bases and J shed 2 bases, with 11 bases lying between them. The germline gives CDR1 GTSNPN, CDR2 SVGIG (reference sequence). Assay: immunoSEQ multiplex PCR; the TCRdb copy retains only in-frame clones and omits some. The table has 55,000 or so clones, 65% to 75% seen once; the top ten hold 14% to 15%. Worth noting for this clone: Its antigen is undetermined.

J is TRBJ2-2 and V is TRBV30; D call uncertain. Sequencing was performed on CD4+ T cells from blood, taken before liver transplant. The clonotype was recovered from a human donor who received a liver transplant. DNA for the CDR3: TGTGCCTCCCCTCGGTTTAACACCGGGGAGCTGTTTTTT. It encodes CASPRFNTGELFF.